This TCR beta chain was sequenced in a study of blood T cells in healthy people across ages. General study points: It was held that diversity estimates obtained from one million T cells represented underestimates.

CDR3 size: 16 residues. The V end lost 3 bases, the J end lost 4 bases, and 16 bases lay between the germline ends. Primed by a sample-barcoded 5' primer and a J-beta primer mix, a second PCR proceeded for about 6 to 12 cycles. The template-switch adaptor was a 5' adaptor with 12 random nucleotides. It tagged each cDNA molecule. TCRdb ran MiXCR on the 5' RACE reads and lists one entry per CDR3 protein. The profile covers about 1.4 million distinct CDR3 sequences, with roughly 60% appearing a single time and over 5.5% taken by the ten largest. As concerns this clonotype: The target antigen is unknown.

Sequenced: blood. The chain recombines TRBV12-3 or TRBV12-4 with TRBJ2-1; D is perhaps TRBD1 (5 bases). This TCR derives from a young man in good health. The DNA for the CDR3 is TGTGCCAGCAGTTTTCTAGGGGTCCCAAAGTACAATGAGCAGTTCTTC. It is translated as CASSFLGVPKYNEQFF.